A selection of T cell receptor beta chains follows, all from one sample in a study of cytomegalovirus exposure and HLA in healthy donors. TCRdb keeps only in-frame clones here, not all; method: immunoSEQ multiplex PCR. Found here are more than 150,000 clones, around 78% of them singletons; the top ten hold 1.5% to 1.9%. Sequencing was performed on PBMCs. The source is a man aged 35 to 55 in good health and CMV-seronegative. The CDR3 runs from the conserved cysteine through the conserved F or W. D genes are given only for firm matches. Where a row states a size, it is once, few, many or the class of an expanded clone; other rows omit it.

>14|TRBV27|TRBJ1-1|TRBD1|-
TGTGCCAGCAGTTTGAGGGGGCAGAACACTGAAGCTTTCTTT
CASSLRGQNTEAFF
>16|TRBV7-9|TRBJ2-1|TRBD2|few
TGTGCCAGCCCCTCCGGGGCGGGAGGGACTTACAATGAGCAGTTCTTC
CASPSGAGGTYNEQFF
>15|TRBV27|TRBJ1-4|-|-
TGTGCCAGCAGTTCCCTGGGAGCTGCGAATGAAAAACTGTTTTTT
CASSSLGAANEKLFF
>14|TRBV6-1|TRBJ1-1|-|-
TGTGCCAGCAGTGAATCGGTAGAAAACACTGAAGCTTTCTTT
CASSESVENTEAFF
>14|TRBV7-3|TRBJ1-2|-|-
TGTGCCAGCAGCTTAGCTGGGGGCGGCTATGGCTACACCTTC
CASSLAGGGYGYTF
>15|TRBV29-1|TRBJ2-5|-|-
TGCAGCGTTGGAGAGGGCAGGGGCCATCAAGAGACCCAGTACTTC
CSVGEGRGHQETQYF
>14|TRBV7-9|TRBJ1-2|-|-
TGTGCCAGCAGCCTAGAGGGGTTCAACTATGGCTACACCTTC
CASSLEGFNYGYTF
>17|TRBV5-1|TRBJ2-3|TRBD2|-
TGCGCCAGCAGCCTCGGGACTAGCGGGGGTCCCACAGATACGCAGTATTTT
CASSLGTSGGPTDTQYF
>18|TRBV10-3|TRBJ2-6|TRBD2|-
TGTGCCATCCGACCCAGACTAGCGGATAGTTCTGGGGCCAACGTCCTGACTTTC
CAIRPRLADSSGANVLTF
>15|TRBV6-5|TRBJ2-3|TRBD1|-
TGTGCCAGCAGGGGACAGGCCGGATTGACAGATACGCAGTATTTT
CASRGQAGLTDTQYF
>15|TRBV15|TRBJ2-6|-|few
TGTGCCACCAGCAGAGCGATGTCTGGGGCCAACGGCCTGACTTTC
CATSRAMSGANGLTF